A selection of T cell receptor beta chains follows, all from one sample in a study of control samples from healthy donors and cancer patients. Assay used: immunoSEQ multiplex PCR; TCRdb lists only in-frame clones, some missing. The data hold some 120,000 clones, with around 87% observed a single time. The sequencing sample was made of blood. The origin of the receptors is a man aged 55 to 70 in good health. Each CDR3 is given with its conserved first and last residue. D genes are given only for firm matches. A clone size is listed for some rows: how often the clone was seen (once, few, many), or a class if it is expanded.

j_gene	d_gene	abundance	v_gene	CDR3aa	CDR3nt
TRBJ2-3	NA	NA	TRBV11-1	CASSIDGGNTDTQYF	TGTGCCAGCAGCATAGACGGTGGGAACACAGATACGCAGTATTTT
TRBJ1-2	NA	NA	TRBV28	CASSLLHDRADGYTF	TGTGCCAGCAGTTTACTTCATGACAGAGCGGATGGCTACACCTTC
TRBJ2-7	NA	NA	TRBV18	CASSPPSKADEQYF	TGTGCCAGCTCACCACCGAGCAAGGCGGACGAGCAGTACTTC
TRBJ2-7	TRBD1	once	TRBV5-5	CASRPGTGIYEQYF	TGTGCCAGCAGGCCCGGGACAGGGATATACGAGCAGTACTTC
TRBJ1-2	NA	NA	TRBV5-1	CASSLDAASNYGYTF	TGCGCCAGCAGCTTGGACGCAGCTTCTAACTATGGCTACACCTTC
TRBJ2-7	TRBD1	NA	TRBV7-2	CASSLEARGSQWKYF	TGTGCCAGCAGCTTAGAAGCCAGGGGGTCCCAGTGGAAGTACTTC
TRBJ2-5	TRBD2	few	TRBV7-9	CASSSRGGGETQYF	TGTGCCAGCAGCTCCCGGGGGGGCGGGGAGACCCAGTACTTC
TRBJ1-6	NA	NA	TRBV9	CASSGQYGADSPLHF	TGTGCCAGCAGCGGACAGTACGGGGCGGATTCACCCCTCCACTTT
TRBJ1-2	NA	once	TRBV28	CASSETDRYTF	TGTGCCAGCAGTGAGACGGATCGCTACACCTTC
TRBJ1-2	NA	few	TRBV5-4	CASRGVGYGYTF	TGTGCCAGCCGGGGGGTAGGCTATGGCTACACCTTC
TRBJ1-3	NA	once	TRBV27	CASKADFSGNTIYF	TGTGCCAGCAAGGCAGACTTCTCTGGAAACACCATATATTTT
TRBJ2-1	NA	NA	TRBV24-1	CATSDTTGFDEQFF	TGTGCCACCAGTGATACAACAGGGTTTGATGAGCAGTTCTTC
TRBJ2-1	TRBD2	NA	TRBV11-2	CASSFSSGTYNEQFF	TGTGCCAGCAGCTTTTCCAGCGGGACCTACAATGAGCAGTTCTTC
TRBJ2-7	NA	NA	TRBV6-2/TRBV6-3	CASSPFRGEQYF	TGTGCCAGCAGTCCGTTTCGGGGCGAGCAGTACTTC
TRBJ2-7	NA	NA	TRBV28	CASAVASYRVLPEQYF	TGTGCCAGCGCAGTCGCCTCATACAGGGTTCTCCCCGAGCAGTACTTC
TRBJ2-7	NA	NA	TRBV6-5	CASSYRGRAYEQYF	TGTGCCAGCAGTTATAGGGGCAGGGCGTACGAGCAGTACTTC
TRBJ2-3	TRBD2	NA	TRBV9	CASSKLAGHSTDTQYF	TGTGCCAGCAGCAAACTAGCGGGACACAGCACAGATACGCAGTATTTT
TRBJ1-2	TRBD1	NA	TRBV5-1	CASSLEGQGSGYTF	TGCGCCAGCAGCTTGGAGGGACAGGGCTCTGGCTACACCTTC
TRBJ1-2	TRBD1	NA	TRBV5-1	CASRSGTELYGYTF	TGCGCCAGCAGATCAGGGACAGAACTCTATGGCTACACCTTC
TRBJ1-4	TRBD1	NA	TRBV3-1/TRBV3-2	CASSNRGISEKLFF	TGTGCCAGCAGCAACAGGGGAATAAGTGAAAAACTGTTTTTT
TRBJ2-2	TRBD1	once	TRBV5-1	CASKGQGSTGELFF	TGCGCCAGCAAGGGACAGGGAAGTACCGGGGAGCTGTTTTTT
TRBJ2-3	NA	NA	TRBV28	CASSPLLFSTDTQYF	TGTGCCAGCAGTCCCCTATTGTTTAGCACAGATACGCAGTATTTT
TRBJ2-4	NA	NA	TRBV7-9	CASSSSGPVDKNIQYF	TGTGCCAGCAGCTCGTCAGGGCCCGTGGACAAAAACATTCAGTACTTC
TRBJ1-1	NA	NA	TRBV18	CASSPWKVSGGGTEAFF	TGTGCCAGCTCACCATGGAAAGTTTCGGGGGGGGGCACTGAAGCTTTCTTT
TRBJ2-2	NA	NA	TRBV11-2	CASSLGRGRTNTGELFF	TGTGCCAGCAGCTTAGGACGAGGGAGAACGAACACCGGGGAGCTGTTTTTT
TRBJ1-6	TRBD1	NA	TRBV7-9	CASSFLPGQTNSPLHF	TGTGCCAGCAGCTTTCTTCCGGGACAGACCAATTCACCCCTCCACTTT
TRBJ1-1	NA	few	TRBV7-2	CASTRALNTEAFF	TGTGCCAGCACGAGGGCCCTGAACACTGAAGCTTTCTTT
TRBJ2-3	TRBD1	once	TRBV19	CASSIVGAGGASGTDTQYF	TGTGCCAGTAGTATAGTCGGGGCAGGGGGCGCGTCTGGCACAGATACGCAGTATTTT
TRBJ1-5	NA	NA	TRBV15	CATSDAGNQPQHF	TGTGCCACCAGCGATGCAGGCAATCAGCCCCAGCATTTT
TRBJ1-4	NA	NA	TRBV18	CASSRSTNEKLFF	TGTGCCAGCTCACGGTCAACTAATGAAAAACTGTTTTTT
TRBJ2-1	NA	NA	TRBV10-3	CAISASVGDEQFF	TGTGCCATCAGTGCTTCAGTCGGGGATGAGCAGTTCTTC
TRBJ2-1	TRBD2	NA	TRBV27	CASRRAGGLAGGVSYNEQFF	TGTGCCAGCAGGCGTGCAGGGGGCCTAGCGGGGGGTGTTTCCTACAATGAGCAGTTCTTC
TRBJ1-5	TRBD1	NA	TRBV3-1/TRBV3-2	CASSQAGTGVGQPQHF	TGTGCCAGCAGCCAGGCAGGGACAGGGGTTGGTCAGCCCCAGCATTTT
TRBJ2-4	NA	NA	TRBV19	CASSMVGPTGIQYF	TGTGCCAGTAGTATGGTGGGACCTACGGGCATTCAGTACTTC
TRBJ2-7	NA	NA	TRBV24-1	CATSEAGRYEQYF	TGTGCCACCAGTGAGGCAGGGAGGTACGAGCAGTACTTC
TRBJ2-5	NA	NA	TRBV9	CASSVGGSAGQETQYF	TGTGCCAGCAGCGTAGGAGGATCGGCGGGGCAAGAGACCCAGTACTTC
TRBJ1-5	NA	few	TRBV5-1	CASSLEGDTNQPQHF	TGCGCCAGCAGCTTGGAGGGTGACACTAATCAGCCCCAGCATTTT
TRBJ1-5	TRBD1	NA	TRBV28	CASRTGTVSNQPQHF	TGTGCCAGCAGGACCGGGACAGTGAGTAATCAGCCCCAGCATTTT
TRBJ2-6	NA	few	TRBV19	CASSVTGSGANVLTF	TGTGCCAGTAGTGTAACAGGGTCCGGGGCCAACGTCCTGACTTTC
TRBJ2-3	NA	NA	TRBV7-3	CASSWHEKSDTQYF	TGTGCCAGCAGCTGGCACGAGAAGTCAGATACGCAGTATTTT
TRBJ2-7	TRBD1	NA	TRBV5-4	CASSWPGTAVYEQYF	TGTGCCAGCAGCTGGCCCGGGACAGCCGTCTACGAGCAGTACTTC
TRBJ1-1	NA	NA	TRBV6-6	CASSYGGRLNTEAFF	TGTGCCAGCAGTTACGGGGGCAGATTAAACACTGAAGCTTTCTTT
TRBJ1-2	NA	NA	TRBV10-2	CASSESRTYNYGYTF	TGCGCCAGCAGTGAGTCACGAACCTATAACTATGGCTACACCTTC
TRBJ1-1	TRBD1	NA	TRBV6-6	CASSRSGQGNTEAFF	TGTGCCAGCAGTCGTTCGGGACAGGGCAACACTGAAGCTTTCTTT
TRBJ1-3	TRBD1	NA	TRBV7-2	CASSFRTSPGQGTGNTIYF	TGTGCCAGCAGCTTCCGAACTTCCCCGGGACAGGGGACTGGAAACACCATATATTTT
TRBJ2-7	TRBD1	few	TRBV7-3	CASSPKLGQGSYEQYF	TGTGCCAGCAGCCCAAAGCTGGGACAGGGTTCCTACGAGCAGTACTTC
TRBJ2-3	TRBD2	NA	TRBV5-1	CASSSLAGGADTQYF	TGCGCCAGCAGCTCTCTAGCGGGGGGCGCAGATACGCAGTATTTT
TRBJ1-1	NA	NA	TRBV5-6	CASNLQSLNTEAFF	TGTGCCAGCAACCTACAGAGTTTGAACACTGAAGCTTTCTTT
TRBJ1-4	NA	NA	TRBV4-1	CASRVSGGGATEKLFF	TGCGCCAGCAGGGTCTCAGGTGGAGGGGCTACTGAAAAACTGTTTTTT
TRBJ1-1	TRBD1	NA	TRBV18	CASYKGVQGAPEAFF	TGTGCCAGCTACAAAGGAGTACAGGGGGCCCCTGAAGCTTTCTTT
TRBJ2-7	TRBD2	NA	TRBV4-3	CASSQEVTSGNYEQYF	TGCGCCAGCAGCCAAGAGGTGACTAGCGGGAACTACGAGCAGTACTTC
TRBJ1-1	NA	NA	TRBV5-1	CASSSQMSNTEAFF	TGCGCCAGCAGCTCACAAATGTCAAACACTGAAGCTTTCTTT
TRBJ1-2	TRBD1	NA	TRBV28	CASSPRTGINYGYTF	TGTGCCAGCAGTCCCCGGACAGGGATCAACTATGGCTACACCTTC
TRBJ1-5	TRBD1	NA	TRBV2	CASSFLDRALNQPQHF	TGTGCCAGCAGTTTCTTGGACAGGGCTCTCAATCAGCCCCAGCATTTT
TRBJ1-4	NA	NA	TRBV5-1	CASSLGPGGTNEKLFF	TGCGCCAGCAGCTTGGGTCCCGGGGGGACTAATGAAAAACTGTTTTTT